A selection of T cell receptor beta chains follows, all from one sample in a study of metastatic and nonmetastatic thyroid tumors. Using MiXCR, TCRdb re-called clones from the PCR reads. The sample yields fewer than 40,000 clones, 25% seen once. The sample taken for sequencing was blood. The receptors stem from a female donor with papillary thyroid cancer or a benign thyroid nodule (not recorded which). Some clones in this sample may be carry-over from other donors' samples. The CDR3 runs from the conserved cysteine through the conserved F or W. A D gene is named only where the DNA matches it firmly. Clone size appears in some rows only: once, few, many, or a class for an expanded clone.

. | TRBJ2-3 | 13 | TRBV7-7 | few | TGTGCTAGCAGCTTAGGCACGGGAGATACGCAGTATTTT | CASSLGTGDTQYF
. | TRBJ2-5 | 15 | TRBV9 | many | TGTGCCAGCAGCCCCGGGTCTAGCGCCGGGGAGACCCAGTACTTC | CASSPGSSAGETQYF
. | TRBJ1-1 | 12 | TRBV9 | many | TGTGCCAGCAGCGTAGGAGGGTCTGAAGCTTTCTTT | CASSVGGSEAFF
TRBD1 | TRBJ2-5 | 16 | TRBV7-8 | many | TGTGCCAGCAGCCCCAGAGGGGGACAGGGACGAGAGACCCAGTACTTC | CASSPRGGQGRETQYF
TRBD1 | TRBJ2-1 | 16 | TRBV10-3 | few | TGTGCCAGCAGCCGCGGACAGGGTGTCCCGTTGGGCGGGCAGTTCTTC | CASSRGQGVPLGGQFF
. | TRBJ2-3 | 16 | TRBV4-1 | . | TGCGCCAGCAGCCAAGGGCTTTCCCGTGTCACAGATACGCAGTATTTT | CASSQGLSRVTDTQYF
TRBD1 | TRBJ2-7 | 15 | TRBV4-2 | many | TGTGCCAGCAGCCAAGGGGACAGGGGGTCCTACGAGCAGTACTTC | CASSQGDRGSYEQYF
. | TRBJ2-3 | 16 | TRBV30 | . | TGTGCCTGTAACTTCCCCGACCAGGAGGTTACAGATACGCAGTATTTT | CACNFPDQEVTDTQYF
. | TRBJ2-3 | 13 | TRBV20-1 | many | TGCAGTGCTATCCCTAGCGGCACAGATACGCAGTATTTT | CSAIPSGTDTQYF
. | TRBJ2-1 | 15 | TRBV9 | many | TGTGCCAGCAGCGTAGGTGGATCGAGGAGGGATGGGCAGTTCTTC | CASSVGGSRRDGQFF
. | TRBJ1-4 | 15 | TRBV30 | many | TGTGCCTGGAGTGTACCGGGACGGATTAATGAAAAACTGTTTTTT | CAWSVPGRINEKLFF
. | TRBJ2-3 | 16 | TRBV18 | many | TGTGCCAGCTCGTCCCAGAGAGGTCAGGACACAGATACGCAGTATTTT | CASSSQRGQDTDTQYF
. | TRBJ1-2 | 13 | TRBV29-1 | few | TGCAGCGTTGAAAGGGGGTCCTACTATGGCTACACCTTC | CSVERGSYYGYTF
TRBD1 | TRBJ1-5 | 15 | TRBV19 | few | TGTGCCAGCCGGGGGGGACAGGGGGGCAATCAGCCCCAGCATTTT | CASRGGQGGNQPQHF
. | TRBJ2-3 | 16 | TRBV7-9 | many | TGTGCCAGCAGCTTAGGCGGGACAGCTAGCACAGATACGCAGTATTTT | CASSLGGTASTDTQYF
. | TRBJ1-3 | 14 | TRBV3-1 | many | TGTGCCAGCAGCTCCTGGTCCTCTGGAAACACCATATATTTT | CASSSWSSGNTIYF
. | TRBJ2-7 | 13 | TRBV7-6 | . | TGTGCCAGCAGCCCGGCGGGTGGCTACGAGCAGTACTTC | CASSPAGGYEQYF
. | TRBJ1-3 | 15 | TRBV12-3/TRBV12-4 | few | TGTGCCAGCATACCGAAACAGGGATCTGGAAACACCATATATTTT | CASIPKQGSGNTIYF
. | TRBJ2-6 | 15 | TRBV28 | many | TGTGCCAGCAGTTTAATGGGTGCCGGGGCCAACGTCCTGACTTTC | CASSLMGAGANVLTF
. | TRBJ1-3 | 16 | TRBV28 | few | TGTGCCAGCAGTTTCCCCTCCAGTGCCTCTGGAAACACCATATATTTT | CASSFPSSASGNTIYF
. | TRBJ1-2 | 13 | TRBV28 | many | TGTGCCAGCAGGCCACAGGGCCACTATGGCTACACCTTC | CASRPQGHYGYTF
. | TRBJ1-2 | 13 | TRBV9 | many | TGTGCCAGCAGCGTAGTGGGGGTGGATGGCTACACCTTC | CASSVVGVDGYTF
. | TRBJ2-1 | 13 | TRBV6-4 | many | TGTGCCAGCAGTGACTTAGCGGCCAATGAGCAGTTCTTC | CASSDLAANEQFF
. | TRBJ2-3 | 16 | TRBV13 | many | TGTGCCAGCAGCTACTACCCAGGGACGGGGGCAGATACGCAGTATTTT | CASSYYPGTGADTQYF
. | TRBJ2-7 | 14 | TRBV5-5 | . | TGTGCCAGCAATGGAGGTCCTCCCGGTAACGAGCAGTACTTC | CASNGGPPGNEQYF